A selection of T cell receptor beta chains follows, all from one sample in a study of cytomegalovirus exposure and HLA in healthy donors. The repertoire was sequenced with immunoSEQ multiplex PCR; TCRdb's copy has only in-frame clones and lacks some. Of approximately 140,000 clones listed, 50% to 75% are singletons. Sequencing was done on a sample of PBMCs. These TCRs come from a woman aged 55-70 years in good health and CMV-seropositive. The CDR3 runs from the conserved cysteine through the conserved F or W. A D gene is named only where the DNA matches it firmly. For some rows the clone size is stated as once, few or many, or as a class when expanded; others skip it.

d_call,j_call,v_call,clone_size,cdr3_aa,cdr3_nt
-,TRBJ1-1,TRBV6-5,-,CASTDLPESTEAFF,TGTGCCAGCACCGATTTACCGGAGTCCACTGAAGCTTTCTTT
TRBD2,TRBJ2-1,TRBV6-5,few,CASSSGGSSYNEQFF,TGTGCCAGCAGTAGCGGGGGGAGCTCCTACAATGAGCAGTTCTTC
TRBD1,TRBJ1-1,TRBV4-2,few,CASSQESTGLTEAFF,TGTGCCAGCAGCCAAGAATCGACAGGGCTTACTGAAGCTTTCTTT
TRBD1,TRBJ1-1,TRBV5-1,-,CASSLPRDSTEAFF,TGCGCCAGCAGCTTACCCCGGGACAGCACTGAAGCTTTCTTT
TRBD2,TRBJ2-3,TRBV28,-,CASSVAGTSGADTQYF,TGTGCCAGCAGTGTCGCCGGGACTAGTGGGGCAGATACGCAGTATTTT
TRBD2,TRBJ2-3,TRBV6-5,-,CASSYMGGGTDTQYF,TGTGCCAGCAGTTATATGGGAGGGGGCACAGATACGCAGTATTTT
-,TRBJ2-5,TRBV4-3,few,CASSQDPGSLIQTQYF,TGCGCCAGCAGCCAAGATCCCGGGTCCCTAATTCAGACCCAGTACTTC
TRBD2,TRBJ2-7,TRBV7-2,-,CASSWTSGSSYEQYF,TGTGCCAGCAGCTGGACTAGCGGGAGCTCCTACGAGCAGTACTTC
TRBD1,TRBJ2-5,TRBV29-1,-,CSVDSGTGNRETQYF,TGCAGCGTTGATTCCGGGACAGGGAACCGGGAGACCCAGTACTTC
-,TRBJ2-7,TRBV7-9,-,CSSSRDSYEQYF,TGTTCCAGCAGCCGGGACTCCTACGAGCAGTACTTC
-,TRBJ1-4,TRBV6-6,-,CASSSLGEEKLFF,TGTGCCAGCAGTTCGTTGGGCGAGGAAAAACTGTTTTTT
-,TRBJ2-5,TRBV27,-,CASSLKYVGETQYF,TGTGCCAGCAGTTTAAAATACGTCGGGGAGACCCAGTACTTC
-,TRBJ1-1,TRBV27,few,CASSLNSDTEAFF,TGTGCCAGCAGTTTAAACAGTGACACTGAAGCTTTCTTT
-,TRBJ2-7,TRBV7-9,few,CASPQSVVSYEQYF,TGTGCCAGCCCACAAAGCGTAGTTTCCTACGAGCAGTACTTC
TRBD2,TRBJ2-5,TRBV29-1,few,CSAEAGGPGKTQYF,TGCAGCGCCGAGGCGGGAGGGCCGGGGAAGACCCAGTACTTC
-,TRBJ1-1,TRBV4-2,-,CASSQAPPGEPNEAFF,TGTGCCAGCAGCCAAGCCCCCCCCGGGGAACCTAATGAAGCTTTCTTT
-,TRBJ2-1,TRBV7-3,-,CASTPGTAYNEQFF,TGTGCCAGCACCCCCGGGACTGCCTACAATGAGCAGTTCTTC
TRBD1,TRBJ1-1,TRBV4-3,few,CASSQDPTGPEAFF,TGCGCCAGCAGCCAAGATCCGACAGGGCCTGAAGCTTTCTTT
TRBD2,TRBJ2-7,TRBV6-5,-,CASRRASGPYEQYF,TGTGCCAGCAGAAGGGCTAGCGGGCCTTACGAGCAGTACTTC
TRBD1,TRBJ2-7,TRBV7-9,-,CASSDRRSDRGSYEQYF,TGTGCCAGCAGCGACCGGCGTTCGGACAGGGGATCCTACGAGCAGTACTTC
TRBD1,TRBJ1-1,TRBV7-9,-,CASSRGQGNTEAFF,TGTGCCAGCAGCAGGGGACAGGGGAACACTGAAGCTTTCTTT
-,TRBJ2-7,TRBV18,-,CASSPGPRSYEQYF,TGTGCCAGCTCACCAGGCCCAAGGAGCTACGAGCAGTACTTC
TRBD1,TRBJ1-1,TRBV13,-,CASSATGQGSAEAFF,TGTGCCAGCAGCGCTACCGGACAGGGGAGCGCTGAAGCTTTCTTT
-,TRBJ1-1,TRBV5-1,once,CASSLSQGFTEAFF,TGCGCCAGCAGCTTATCTCAGGGGTTTACTGAAGCTTTCTTT
-,TRBJ2-1,TRBV9,-,CASSGRLSSYNEQFF,TGTGCCAGCAGTGGGCGTTTAAGCTCCTACAATGAGCAGTTCTTC
TRBD1,TRBJ1-1,TRBV28,-,CASSTTRQGSEAFF,TGTGCCAGCAGTACTACTCGACAGGGGTCTGAAGCTTTCTTT
-,TRBJ2-1,TRBV19,-,CASSSDYYEQFF,TGTGCCAGTAGTTCGGACTATTACGAGCAGTTCTTC
TRBD1,TRBJ1-3,TRBV7-2,-,CASSLGQGAGNTIYF,TGTGCCAGCAGCTTGGGACAGGGGGCGGGAAACACCATATATTTT
-,TRBJ2-1,TRBV28,-,CASSLSLSLNEQFF,TGTGCCAGCAGTTTGAGTCTTTCGCTCAATGAGCAGTTCTTC
TRBD2,TRBJ2-3,TRBV27,once,CASSPRLAPTTDTQYF,TGTGCCAGCAGTCCACGACTAGCGCCAACCACAGATACGCAGTATTTT
TRBD1,TRBJ2-1,TRBV25-1,once,CASRDRTDNEQFF,TGTGCCAGCAGGGACAGGACCGACAATGAGCAGTTCTTC
-,TRBJ1-6,TRBV28,-,CASSPLRQALDFNSPLHF,TGTGCCAGCAGTCCTCTTCGACAGGCCCTAGATTTTAATTCACCCCTCCACTTT
-,TRBJ1-2,TRBV11-1,few,CASSFKPNYGYTF,TGTGCCAGCAGCTTCAAGCCTAACTATGGCTACACCTTC
-,TRBJ1-1,TRBV5-4,-,CASTVYGNTEAFF,TGTGCCAGCACCGTCTACGGGAACACTGAAGCTTTCTTT
TRBD2,TRBJ2-1,TRBV9,-,CASSPGTRAEQFF,TGTGCCAGCAGCCCCGGGACTAGAGCTGAGCAGTTCTTC
-,TRBJ2-5,TRBV6-5,-,CASRRGFPETQYF,TGTGCCAGCAGGAGGGGGTTTCCGGAGACCCAGTACTTC
TRBD2,TRBJ2-7,TRBV29-1,-,CSAGTSGSYEQYF,TGCAGCGCTGGGACTAGCGGGAGCTACGAGCAGTACTTC
TRBD2,TRBJ2-5,TRBV30,-,CASRLAGGRETQYF,TGTGCCTCTAGACTAGCGGGAGGGCGAGAGACCCAGTACTTC
-,TRBJ1-1,TRBV11-2,-,CASSIFWGRTNTEAFF,TGTGCCAGCAGCATCTTCTGGGGCAGAACTAACACTGAAGCTTTCTTT
-,TRBJ2-3,TRBV18,-,CASSPAGEDTQYF,TGTGCCAGCTCACCGGCAGGGGAAGATACGCAGTATTTT
TRBD2,TRBJ2-1,TRBV14,-,CASSQDLGLAYNEQFF,TGTGCCAGCAGCCAAGATTTGGGACTAGCCTACAATGAGCAGTTCTTC
TRBD2,TRBJ2-7,TRBV28,-,CASRNTGTSGYEQYF,TGTGCCAGCAGAAACACCGGGACTAGCGGCTACGAGCAGTACTTC
-,TRBJ1-2,TRBV7-2,-,CASSPGPSSYGYTF,TGTGCCAGCAGCCCGGGTCCCAGCTCCTATGGCTACACCTTC
-,TRBJ2-3,TRBV15,-,CATSRDRQQSTSTDTQYF,TGTGCCACCAGCAGAGATCGACAGCAGTCTACTAGCACAGATACGCAGTATTTT
-,TRBJ2-5,TRBV21-1,-,CASSKAKRVAGGPETQYF,TGTGCCAGCAGCAAAGCAAAGAGGGTAGCGGGAGGGCCAGAGACCCAGTACTTC
TRBD1,TRBJ2-2,TRBV5-4,-,CASSGRQGHTGELFF,TGTGCCAGCAGCGGTAGACAGGGACACACCGGGGAGCTGTTTTTT
-,TRBJ1-1,TRBV19,few,CASNIGGNTEAFF,TGTGCCAGTAACATCGGGGGGAACACTGAAGCTTTCTTT
-,TRBJ2-7,TRBV4-2,once,CASSQVAGLSSYEQYF,TGTGCCAGCAGCCAAGTGGCGGGACTTAGCTCCTACGAGCAGTACTTC
-,TRBJ1-1,TRBV29-1,-,CSVDSGEGRTEAFF,TGCAGCGTGGATTCAGGGGAGGGTCGGACTGAAGCTTTCTTT
TRBD2,TRBJ2-3,TRBV30,-,CAWSEASGYTDTQYF,TGTGCCTGGAGTGAGGCTAGCGGGTACACAGATACGCAGTATTTT